A single sample is the source of the 5 T cell receptor beta chains below, sequenced in a study of control samples from healthy donors and cancer patients. Sequenced by immunoSEQ multiplex PCR; TCRdb stores in-frame clones only, minus some. The sample holds 100,000 to 150,000 clones, about 88% seen once. The specimen sequenced was blood. The receptors here all came from a man aged 45-60 years in good health.

This CDR3 is CASSPGTVKNIQYF. The CDR3 region has the DNA TGTGCCAGCAGCCCCGGGACAGTTAAAAACATTCAGTACTTC. The V call is TRBV14, the J call TRBJ2-4; 7 bases fit TRBD1. V lost 4 bases and J lost 4; bases outside the gene matches: 4. This CDR3 spans 14 amino acids. Germline V gene lookup returns CDR1 SGHDN and CDR2 FVKESK.

The CDR3 sequence is CASSPESGGVYNEQFF. DNA of the CDR3: TGTGCCAGCAGCCCAGAGAGCGGGGGAGTCTACAATGAGCAGTTCTTC. This chain connects TRBV13 to TRBJ2-1; 8 positions match TRBD2. The CDR3 spans 16 residues. Trimming cost V 5 bases and J 3 bases; bases outside gene matches: 9. Germline lookup yields CDR1 PRHDT and CDR2 FYEKMQ (reference sequence).

This rearrangement joins TRBV28 to TRBJ2-2; D possibly corresponds to TRBD1 (6 bases). CDR3 size: 15 residues. V lost 3 bases, J lost 7 bases, and 15 bases lay in between. Germline CDR1 and CDR2: MDHEN and SYDVKM. This CDR3 reads CASSFGQGYGGELFF. CDR3 sequence (DNA): TGTGCCAGCAGTTTTGGGCAGGGGTATGGCGGGGAGCTGTTTTTT.

The chain is built from TRBV18 and TRBJ2-3; TRBD1 might be the D (5 bases). CDR1 and CDR2 (germline): KGHSH, LQKENI. V was trimmed by 3 bases and J by 6 bases, leaving 10 bases between them. The CDR3 totals 13 residues. This CDR3 reads CASSPDYRDTQYF. CDR3 nucleotides: TGTGCCAGCTCACCGGATTACAGGGATACGCAGTATTTT.

The table lists this clone with a few counts. The chain recombines TRBV4-1 with TRBJ1-1, with 7 bases aligning to TRBD1. V lost 1 base to trimming and J lost 7 bases; unmatched junction nucleotides: 12. Germline V gene lookup returns CDR1 MGHRA and CDR2 YSYEKL. This CDR3 has 16 amino acids. The CDR3 DNA follows: TGCGCCAGCAGCCAAGTACGGGCAGGGGGGCAAATTGAAGCTTTCTTT. Residues: CASSQVRAGGQIEAFF.